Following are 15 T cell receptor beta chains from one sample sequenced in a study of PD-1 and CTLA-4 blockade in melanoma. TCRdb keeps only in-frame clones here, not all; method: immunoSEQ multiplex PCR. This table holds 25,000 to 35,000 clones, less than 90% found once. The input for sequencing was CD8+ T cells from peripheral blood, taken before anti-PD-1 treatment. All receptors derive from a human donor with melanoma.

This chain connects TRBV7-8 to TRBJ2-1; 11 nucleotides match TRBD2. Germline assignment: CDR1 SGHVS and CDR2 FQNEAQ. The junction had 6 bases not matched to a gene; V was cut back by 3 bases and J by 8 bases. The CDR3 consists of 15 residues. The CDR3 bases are TGTGCCAGCAGCTTGATACTAGCGGGAGAGGATGAGCAGTTCTTC. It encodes CASSLILAGEDEQFF. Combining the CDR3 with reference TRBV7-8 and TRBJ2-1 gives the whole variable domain GAGVSQSPRYKVAKRGQDVALRCDPISGHVSLFWYQQALGQGPEFLTYFQNEAQLDKSGLPSDRFFAERPEGSVSTLKIQRTQQEDSAVYLCASSLILAGEDEQFFGPGTRLTVL.

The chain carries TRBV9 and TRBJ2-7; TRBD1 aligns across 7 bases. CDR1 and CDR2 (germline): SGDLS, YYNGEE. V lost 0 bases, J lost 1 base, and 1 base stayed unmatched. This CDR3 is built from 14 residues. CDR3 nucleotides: TGTGCCAGCAGCGTAGGGGACAGATCCTACGAGCAGTACTTC. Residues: CASSVGDRSYEQYF.

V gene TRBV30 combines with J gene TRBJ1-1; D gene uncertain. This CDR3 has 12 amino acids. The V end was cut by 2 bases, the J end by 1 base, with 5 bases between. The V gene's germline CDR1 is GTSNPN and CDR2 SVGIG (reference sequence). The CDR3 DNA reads TGTGCCTGGAGTCCAGGGAACACTGAAGCTTTCTTT. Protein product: CAWSPGNTEAFF.

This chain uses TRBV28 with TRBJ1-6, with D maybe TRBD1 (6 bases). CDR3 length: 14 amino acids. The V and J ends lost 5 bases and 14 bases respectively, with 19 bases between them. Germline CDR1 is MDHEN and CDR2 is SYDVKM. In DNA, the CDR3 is TGTGCCAGCAGTGAACAGGGATTCGGGAGGACCCTCCACTTT. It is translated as CASSEQGFGRTLHF.

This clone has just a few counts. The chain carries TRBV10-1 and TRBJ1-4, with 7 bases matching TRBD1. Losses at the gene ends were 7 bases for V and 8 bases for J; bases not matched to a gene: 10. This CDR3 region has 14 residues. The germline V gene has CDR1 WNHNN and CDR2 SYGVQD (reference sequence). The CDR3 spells CASNNGTVNEKLFF. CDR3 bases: TGCGCCAGCAACAACGGGACAGTCAACGAAAAACTGTTTTTT.

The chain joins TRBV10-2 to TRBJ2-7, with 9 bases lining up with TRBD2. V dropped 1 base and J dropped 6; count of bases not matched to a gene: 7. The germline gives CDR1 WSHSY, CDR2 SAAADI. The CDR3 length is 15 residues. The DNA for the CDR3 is TGCGCCAGCAGTGAGTTGGGACTAGCTAAGAGCGAGCAGTACTTC. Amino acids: CASSELGLAKSEQYF.

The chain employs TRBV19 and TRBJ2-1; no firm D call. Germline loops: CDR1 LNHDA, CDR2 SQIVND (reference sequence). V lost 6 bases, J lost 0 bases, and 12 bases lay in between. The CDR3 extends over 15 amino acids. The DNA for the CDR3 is TGTGCCAGTAGCCCTGGTTCGGCCTCCTACAATGAGCAGTTCTTC. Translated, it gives CASSPGSASYNEQFF.

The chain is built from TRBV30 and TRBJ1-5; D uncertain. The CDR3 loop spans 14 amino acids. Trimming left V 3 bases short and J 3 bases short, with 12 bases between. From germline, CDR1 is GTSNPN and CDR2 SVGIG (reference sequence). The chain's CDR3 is CAWSSDSPNQPQHF. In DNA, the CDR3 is TGTGCCTGGAGCAGCGATTCCCCCAATCAGCCCCAGCATTTT.

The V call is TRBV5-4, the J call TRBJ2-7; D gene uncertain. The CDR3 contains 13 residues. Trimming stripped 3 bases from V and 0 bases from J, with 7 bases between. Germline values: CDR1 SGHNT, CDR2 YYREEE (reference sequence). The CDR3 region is CASSSLPSYEQYF. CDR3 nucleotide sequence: TGTGCCAGCAGCTCGTTACCCTCCTACGAGCAGTACTTC.

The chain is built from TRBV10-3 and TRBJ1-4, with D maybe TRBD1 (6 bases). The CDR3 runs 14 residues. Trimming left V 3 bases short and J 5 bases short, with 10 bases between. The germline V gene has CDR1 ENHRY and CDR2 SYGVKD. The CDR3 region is CAISEGTNNEKLFF. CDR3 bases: TGTGCCATCAGTGAAGGGACAAACAATGAAAAACTGTTTTTT.

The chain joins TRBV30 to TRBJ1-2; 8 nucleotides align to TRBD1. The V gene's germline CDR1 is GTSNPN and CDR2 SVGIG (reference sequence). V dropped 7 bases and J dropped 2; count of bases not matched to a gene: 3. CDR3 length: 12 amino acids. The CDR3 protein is CAFGQGNYGYTF. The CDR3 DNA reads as TGTGCCTTCGGACAGGGAAACTATGGCTACACCTTC.

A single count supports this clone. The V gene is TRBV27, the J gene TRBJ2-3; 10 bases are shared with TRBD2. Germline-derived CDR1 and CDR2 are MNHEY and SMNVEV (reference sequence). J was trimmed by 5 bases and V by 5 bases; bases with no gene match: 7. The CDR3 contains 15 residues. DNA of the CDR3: TGTGCCAGCAGTCCCCCGGCTAGCGGGAGAGATACGCAGTATTTT. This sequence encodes CASSPPASGRDTQYF.

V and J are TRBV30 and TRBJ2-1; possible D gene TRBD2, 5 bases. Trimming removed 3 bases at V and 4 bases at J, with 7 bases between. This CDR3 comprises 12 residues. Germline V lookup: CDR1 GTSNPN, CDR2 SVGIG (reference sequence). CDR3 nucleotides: TGTGCCTGGAGGACGGGGTACAATGAGCAGTTCTTC. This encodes CAWRTGYNEQFF.

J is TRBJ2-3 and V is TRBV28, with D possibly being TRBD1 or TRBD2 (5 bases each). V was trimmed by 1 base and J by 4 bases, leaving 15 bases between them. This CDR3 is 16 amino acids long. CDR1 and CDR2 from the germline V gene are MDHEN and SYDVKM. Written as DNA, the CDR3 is TGTGCCAGCAGTTTATCCGAGGGGCCGGTTTCAGATACGCAGTATTTT. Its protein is CASSLSEGPVSDTQYF.

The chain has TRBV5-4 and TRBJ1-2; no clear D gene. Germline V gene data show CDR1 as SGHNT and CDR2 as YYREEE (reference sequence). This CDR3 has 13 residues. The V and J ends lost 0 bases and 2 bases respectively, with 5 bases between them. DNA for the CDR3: TGTGCCAGCAGCTTGGGCGGGAACTATGGCTACACCTTC. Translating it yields CASSLGGNYGYTF.